The rows below give T cell receptor beta chains drawn from one sample of a study of memory B cells and T cells in multiple sclerosis. No antigens are known for them. Generated by immunoSEQ multiplex PCR, the TCRdb table keeps only in-frame clones and is missing some. The sample consists of around 50,000 clones, around 79% of them appearing once. The specimen was PBMCs from blood kept in culture. Source of these receptors: a human donor with multiple sclerosis. Each CDR3 is given without its conserved first and last residue. Each record gives: V gene, J gene, CDR3 length, CDR3 protein.

TRBV5-1,TRBJ1-5,13,ASSLAGQGNQPQH
TRBV15,TRBJ1-5,12,ATSSPQGREPQH
TRBV7-2,TRBJ2-7,11,ASSGTEPYEQY
TRBV7-9,TRBJ1-1,11,ASGWGLNTEAF
TRBV28,TRBJ1-6,12,ASSLRAAASPLH
TRBV4-1,TRBJ1-5,16,ASSQRGAGSGGNQPQH
TRBV6-4,TRBJ2-3,12,ASSETGHTDTQY
TRBV30,TRBJ1-6,14,AWSVRPFDYNSPLH
TRBV7-9,TRBJ2-3,13,ASSFGTVSTDTQY
TRBV30,TRBJ1-1,10,AYRQGNTEAF
TRBV6-1,TRBJ1-2,12,ASSTGGGHGGYT
TRBV7-6,TRBJ1-5,12,ASSPLGTSQPQH
TRBV4-1,TRBJ1-1,11,ASRQASGTEAF
TRBV18,TRBJ2-3,12,ASSPGGGTDTQY
TRBV4-3,TRBJ1-2,13,ASSRTGQLNYGYT